This T cell receptor beta chain was documented in a study of T cell repertoires in ileal Crohn's disease. Study-level background: Patients had a median approximately 8-year disease duration, and roughly 32% were active smokers. Study results and limitations: Compared with CD4 T cells, sorted CD8 cells carried more expanded clones. Endoscopic recurrence occurred in every patient whose clonality exceeded 26.8%. Clonal expansions were more frequent in active smokers than non-smokers at surgery.

Assay used: immunoSEQ multiplex PCR; TCRdb lists only in-frame clones, some missing. The sample holds around 13,000 clones, roughly 80% seen once. A note on this clone: No antigen is known for it.

Material for sequencing was ileal tissue. This sequence originates from an adult with Crohn's disease.

For the CDR3, the DNA is TGTGCCAGCAGCTTGGCCGGAGATAGGCTGGATGGCTACACCTTC. This sequence encodes CASSLAGDRLDGYTF. The V and J genes are TRBV5-6 and TRBJ1-2, with D unclear. The CDR3 sequence is 15 residues long. Germline lookup yields CDR1 SGHDT and CDR2 YYEEEE. V was shortened by 0 bases and J by 6 bases, with 15 bases between the two germline ends.